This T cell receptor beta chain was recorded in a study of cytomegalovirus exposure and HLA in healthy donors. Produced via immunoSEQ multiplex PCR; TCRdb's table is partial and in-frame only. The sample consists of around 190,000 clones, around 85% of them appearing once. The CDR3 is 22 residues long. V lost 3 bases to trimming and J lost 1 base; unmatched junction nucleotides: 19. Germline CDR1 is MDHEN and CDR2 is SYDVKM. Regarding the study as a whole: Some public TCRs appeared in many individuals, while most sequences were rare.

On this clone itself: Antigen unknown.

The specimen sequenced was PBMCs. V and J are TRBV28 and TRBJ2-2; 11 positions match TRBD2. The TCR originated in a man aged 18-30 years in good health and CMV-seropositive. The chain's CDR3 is CASSLGVGHLKLAGGNTGELFF. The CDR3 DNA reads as TGTGCCAGCAGTTTGGGAGTGGGACACTTGAAGCTAGCGGGAGGGAACACCGGGGAGCTGTTTTTT. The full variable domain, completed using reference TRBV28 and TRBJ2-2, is DVKVTQSSRYLVKRTGEKVFLECVQDMDHENMFWYRQDPGLGLRLIYFSYDVKMKEKGDIPEGYSVSREKKERFSLILESASTNQTSMYLCASSLGVGHLKLAGGNTGELFFGEGSRLTVL.